This T cell receptor (beta chain) is drawn from a study of T cell responses to AZD1222 COVID-19 vaccine. Study findings and constraints: Dominant CD4 TCR responses targeted spike regions 160-218 and 743-854. The donor group comprised mostly white British people and more females; the analysis possibly underestimated clonal diversity. The reported proportion of spike-specific TCRs targeting unmutated variant regions was nearly half. It was only after the peak T cell response that any repertoires were sampled.

The method was immunoSEQ multiplex PCR; TCRdb's version includes in-frame clones alone and lacks a portion of them. This sample has some 130,000 clones, with approximately 90% found just once. As for this clone: No antigen is known for it.

Trimming stripped 6 bases from V and 3 bases from J, with 8 bases between. The CDR3 covers 12 residues. Germline V lookup: CDR1 MNHEY, CDR2 SVGEGT. This TCR was sampled from an adult in good health. Sequencing used peripheral blood, obtained on day 0 of AZD1222 vaccination. V is TRBV6-2 or TRBV6-3 and J is TRBJ1-2; D is perhaps TRBD1 (5 bases). The CDR3 DNA is TGTGCCAGCAGCGACAGCTACTATGGCTACACCTTC. This gives the protein CASSDSYYGYTF.